Each of the 15 T cell receptor beta chains below was sequenced from the same sample in a study of cytotoxic CD8 clonotypes in ibrutinib-treated CLL. The table came from immunoSEQ multiplex PCR; TCRdb's copy has only in-frame clones and leaves some out. This sample has around 70,000 clones, with about nine tenths found just once. The material sequenced was PBMCs, taken after 12 months of ibrutinib treatment. These receptor sequences come from a human donor with chronic lymphocytic leukemia.

The chain is built from TRBV30 and TRBJ1-3, with D perhaps TRBD1 (6 bases). There are 15 residues in the CDR3. V was clipped by 0 bases and J by 4 bases, with 13 bases between them. Germline assignment: CDR1 GTSNPN and CDR2 SVGIG (reference sequence). The CDR3 nucleotides read TGTGCCTGGAGTGTACCCACAGGGCCAGGAAACACCATATATTTT. Amino acid sequence: CAWSVPTGPGNTIYF.

CDR3: CASSLTVGLNYEQYF. DNA of the CDR3: TGTGCCAGCAGCCTCACCGTTGGACTCAACTACGAGCAGTACTTC. The gene calls are TRBV7-3 and TRBJ2-7, with TRBD2 as a possible D gene (5 bases). Per the germline V gene, CDR1 is SGHTA and CDR2 is FQGTGA. Trimming removed 5 bases at V and 3 bases at J, with 17 bases between. There are 15 residues in the CDR3.

The chain couples TRBV5-1 to TRBJ2-1, with TRBD2 as a possible D gene (6 bases). Trimming pared 0 bases from V and 0 bases from J, leaving 28 bases between. The CDR3 is 22 amino acids. CDR1 and CDR2 from the germline V gene are SGHRS and YFSETQ. In DNA, the CDR3 is TGCGCCAGCAGCTTGGCCTTTCATGGTAGCGGATTACTCCCTGACTCCTACAATGAGCAGTTCTTC. This gives the protein CASSLAFHGSGLLPDSYNEQFF.

This rearrangement joins TRBV19 to TRBJ1-2; TRBD1 is a possible D gene (6 bases). The CDR3 spans 15 residues. Germline lookup yields CDR1 LNHDA and CDR2 SQIVND (reference sequence). V lost 6 bases, J lost 0 bases, and 14 bases lay in between. This CDR3 reads CASRYWTATNYGYTF. For the CDR3, the DNA is TGTGCCAGTAGATATTGGACAGCAACTAACTATGGCTACACCTTC.

The chain joins TRBV6-1 to TRBJ2-1; D possibly matches TRBD1 or TRBD2 (6 bases each). V lost 6 bases, J lost 7 bases, and 16 bases lay in between. This CDR3 region has 14 residues. From germline, CDR1 is MNHNS and CDR2 SASEGT. CDR3 sequence reads: CASSDPGAGNEQFF. The CDR3 DNA reads TGTGCCAGCAGCGACCCGGGGGCGGGAAATGAGCAGTTCTTC.

This sequence joins TRBV5-1 and TRBJ2-1; 7 bases are shared with TRBD1. Germline V gene lookup returns CDR1 SGHRS and CDR2 YFSETQ. V was pared by 9 bases and J by 4 bases, with 13 bases of the junction left unmatched. The CDR3 runs 15 residues. Here the CDR3 DNA reads TGCGCCACCTCCCCCGACAGGGCTGTTTACAATGAGCAGTTCTTC. Amino acids: CATSPDRAVYNEQFF.

The genes are TRBV28 and TRBJ2-5, with 7 nucleotides matching TRBD2. Losses at the gene ends were 7 bases for V and 2 bases for J; bases not matched to a gene: 13. This CDR3 is built from 16 residues. Germline V CDR1 and CDR2: MDHEN, SYDVKM. In nucleotides, the CDR3 is TGTGCCAGCAAACCCCGAGGGGCGGGGGAGCAAGAGACCCAGTACTTC. Residues: CASKPRGAGEQETQYF.

The chain couples TRBV28 to TRBJ2-3; no clear D. The CDR3 spans 18 residues. Germline V gives CDR1 MDHEN, CDR2 SYDVKM. V was cut by 3 bases and J by 2 bases, with 21 bases left in between. DNA of the CDR3: TGTGCCAGCAGTTTTTCCCTCGGGCCCACACCGAACACAGATACGCAGTATTTT. Its protein product is CASSFSLGPTPNTDTQYF.

The V and J genes are TRBV4-3 and TRBJ2-5; D remains unclear. CDR1 is LGHNA, CDR2 YSLEER, per germline. The V gene lost 4 bases and the J gene lost 5 bases, with 17 bases spanning the gap. The CDR3 has 15 amino acids. CDR3 residues: CASSLFISGVETQYF. For the CDR3, the DNA is TGCGCCAGCAGCCTTTTCATTAGTGGTGTGGAGACCCAGTACTTC.

This clone was recorded once. The V gene is TRBV9, the J gene TRBJ1-2, with D possibly matching TRBD1 (6 bases). V was cut by 0 bases and J by 6 bases, with 21 bases left in between. CDR3 length: 17 amino acids. Germline V CDR1 and CDR2: SGDLS, YYNGEE. CDR3 in amino acids: CASSVATWNRDLDGYTF. The CDR3 DNA reads as TGTGCCAGCAGCGTAGCTACGTGGAACAGGGACTTAGATGGCTACACCTTC. The variable domain in full, with the rest retrieved from reference TRBV9 and TRBJ1-2, is DSGVTQTPKHLITATGQRVTLRCSPRSGDLSVYWYQQSLDQGLQFLIQYYNGEERAKGNILERFSAQQFPDLHSELNLSSLELGDSALYFCASSVATWNRDLDGYTFGSGTRLTVV.

The rearrangement uses TRBV5-1 and TRBJ2-5; 8 nucleotides line up with TRBD1. CDR3 length: 16 residues. V lost 0 bases to trimming and J lost 0 bases; unmatched junction nucleotides: 4. Germline V gene lookup returns CDR1 SGHRS and CDR2 YFSETQ. Here the CDR3 reads CASSLGQGQNQETQYF. CDR3 sequence (DNA): TGCGCCAGCAGCTTGGGACAGGGGCAAAACCAAGAGACCCAGTACTTC.

The chain links TRBV19 to TRBJ1-2; TRBD1 matches at 9 bases. The germline V gene has CDR1 LNHDA and CDR2 SQIVND (reference sequence). Trimming removed 7 bases from V and 6 bases from J; junction bases left unmatched: 6. The CDR3 sequence is 13 residues long. This CDR3 reads CASKARQGDGYTF. In DNA, the CDR3 is TGTGCCAGTAAGGCCAGACAGGGGGATGGCTACACCTTC.

The V gene is TRBV5-1, the J gene TRBJ1-5, with a possible D match to TRBD1 (5 bases). V was pared by 0 bases and J by 4 bases, with 11 bases between. CDR1 is SGHRS, CDR2 YFSETQ, per germline. CDR3 length equals 15 residues. The CDR3: CASSLEGTLNQPQHF. The CDR3 DNA follows: TGCGCCAGCAGCTTGGAGGGGACGCTTAATCAGCCCCAGCATTTT.

The V call is TRBV30, the J call TRBJ2-5, with TRBD2 identical over 10 bases. This CDR3 comprises 17 residues. Trimming cost V 2 bases and J 5 bases; bases outside gene matches: 14. Germline-derived CDR1 and CDR2 are GTSNPN and SVGIG (reference sequence). The CDR3 bases are TGTGCCTGGAGTAGATCTGGACTAGCGGAGCCTTTGGAGACCCAGTACTTC. Its translation: CAWSRSGLAEPLETQYF. The variable domain in full, with the rest retrieved from reference TRBV30 and TRBJ2-5, is SQTIHQWPATLVQPVGSPLSLECTVEGTSNPNLYWYRQAAGRGLQLLFYSVGIGQISSEVPQNLSASRPQDRQFILSSKKLLLSDSGFYLCAWSRSGLAEPLETQYFGPGTRLLVL.

The CDR3 bases are TGTGCCAGTAGTAACACCGGGACTAGCGTCTACGAGCAGTACTTC. Its protein product is CASSNTGTSVYEQYF. The chain recombines TRBV19 with TRBJ2-7; 10 positions match TRBD2. Germline V gene data show CDR1 as LNHDA and CDR2 as SQIVND (reference sequence). This CDR3 is built from 15 residues. V dropped 4 bases and J dropped 3; count of bases not matched to a gene: 6.